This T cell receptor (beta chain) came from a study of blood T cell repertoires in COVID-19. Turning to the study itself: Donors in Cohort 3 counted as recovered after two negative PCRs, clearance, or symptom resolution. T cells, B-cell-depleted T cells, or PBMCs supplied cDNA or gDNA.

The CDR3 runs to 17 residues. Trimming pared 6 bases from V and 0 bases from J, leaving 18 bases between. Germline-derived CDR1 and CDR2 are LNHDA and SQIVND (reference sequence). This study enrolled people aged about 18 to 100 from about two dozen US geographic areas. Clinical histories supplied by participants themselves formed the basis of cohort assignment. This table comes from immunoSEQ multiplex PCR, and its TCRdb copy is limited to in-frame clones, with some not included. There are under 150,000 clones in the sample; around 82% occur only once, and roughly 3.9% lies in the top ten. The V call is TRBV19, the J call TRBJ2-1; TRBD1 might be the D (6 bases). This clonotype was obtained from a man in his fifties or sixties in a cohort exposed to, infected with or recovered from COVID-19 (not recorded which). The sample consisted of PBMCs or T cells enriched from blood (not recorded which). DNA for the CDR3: TGTGCCAGTAGCCCAGGGGCGGTCGGTAGCTCCTACAATGAGCAGTTCTTC. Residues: CASSPGAVGSSYNEQFF.